The 29 T cell receptor beta chains presented below share a single source sample, sequenced in a study of monozygotic twins with inflammatory bowel disease. TCRdb reanalyzed the 5' RACE reads, giving one entry per CDR3 protein sequence and no DNA. The listing contains around 370,000 distinct CDR3 sequences. Sequencing was done on a sample of blood. The receptors derive from a human donor with ulcerative colitis or Crohn's disease, or a healthy co-twin of an affected twin (not recorded which).

This sequence joins TRBV18 and TRBJ2-3; with no DNA, the TCRdb D assignment of TRBD1 cannot be verified. The CDR3 spans 15 residues. Per the germline V gene, CDR1 is KGHSH and CDR2 is LQKENI. The chain's CDR3 is CASSPRDTATDTQYF.

This chain's CDR3 is CASSYHRPAAHEQYF. This rearrangement joins TRBV6-7 to TRBJ2-7; checking the TCRdb D call of TRBD2 is not possible without DNA. TRBV6-7 is sorted into the ORF group, with uncertain function. CDR3 length equals 15 residues.

The chain recombines TRBV7-9 with TRBJ1-1; no DNA is available, so the TRBD1 call from TCRdb remains unchecked. This CDR3 spans 13 amino acids. Germline CDR1 SEHNR, CDR2 FQNEAQ (reference sequence). CDR3 loop: CASSGQLNTKAFF. Together with reference TRBV7-9 and TRBJ1-1, the CDR3 gives the full variable domain: DTGVSQNPRHKITKRGQNVTFRCDPISEHNRLYWYRQTLGQGPEFLTYFQNEAQLEKSRLLSDRFSAERPKGSFSTLEIQRTEQGDSAMYLCASSGQLNTKAFFGQGTRLTVV.

V gene TRBV4-1 combines with J gene TRBJ1-6; without DNA, the TCRdb call of TRBD1 cannot be checked. The length of the CDR3 is 17 residues. Germline V gene data show CDR1 as MGHRA and CDR2 as YSYEKL. The CDR3 protein is CASSQDRTGGYNSPLHF.

The rearrangement uses TRBV20-1 and TRBJ2-1; the TCRdb call, TRBD2, lacks DNA for checking. The germline V gene encodes CDR1 DFQATT and CDR2 SNEGSKA (reference sequence). The CDR3 is made up of 16 amino acids. The CDR3 sequence: CSALPGTSGSYNEQFF.

The V gene is TRBV20-1, the J gene TRBJ2-4; there is no DNA to check the TCRdb D call of TRBD1. CDR3 length: 15 residues. The V gene's germline CDR1 is DFQATT and CDR2 SNEGSKA (reference sequence). CDR3 sequence reads: CSAPDAFIAKNIQYF.

The rearrangement uses TRBV7-2 and TRBJ2-5. Germline V gene data show CDR1 as SGHTA and CDR2 as FQGNSA. The CDR3 has 14 amino acids. The CDR3 loop reads CASSFSRTQETQYF.

The chain employs TRBV3-1 and TRBJ1-1; with no DNA, the TCRdb D assignment of TRBD1 cannot be verified. The CDR3 extends over 16 amino acids. Per the germline V gene, CDR1 is LGHDT and CDR2 is YNNKEL (reference sequence). CDR3 loop: CASSQSVGAMNTEAFF.

V usage is TRBV11-2 and J usage is TRBJ2-2; TCRdb reports TRBD1, a call that lacks DNA to check it against. This CDR3 has 15 residues. Looked up from germline, CDR1 is SGHAT and CDR2 is FQNNGV. The CDR3: CASSLELAGQGELFF. The full variable domain, its missing parts supplied by reference TRBV11-2 and TRBJ2-2, is EAGVAQSPRYKIIEKRQSVAFWCNPISGHATLYWYQQILGQGPKLLIQFQNNGVVDDSQLPKDRFSAERLKGVDSTLKIQPAKLEDSAVYLCASSLELAGQGELFFGEGSRLTVL.

J is TRBJ1-3 and V is TRBV29-1; absent DNA, TCRdb's TRBD1 call cannot be checked. Germline V gene sequence: CDR1 SQVTM, CDR2 ANQGSEA. CDR3 size: 16 residues. CDR3 residues: CSVANTDRVWGNTIYF.

The rearrangement uses TRBV5-6 and TRBJ2-2; TCRdb's D call of TRBD1 is untestable without DNA. Germline loops: CDR1 SGHDT, CDR2 YYEEEE. The CDR3 is 16 residues long. This CDR3 reads CASSLAIQPGAGELFF.

The chain couples TRBV19 to TRBJ1-1; with no DNA, the TCRdb D assignment of TRBD1 cannot be verified. Germline V gives CDR1 LNHDA, CDR2 SQIVND (reference sequence). This CDR3 has 15 residues. CDR3 region: CASSIRDRIGTEAFF.

The rearrangement joins TRBV7-9 to TRBJ2-5. From germline, CDR1 is SEHNR and CDR2 FQNEAQ (reference sequence). The CDR3 totals 11 residues. The CDR3 here is CASLGRETQYF.

V usage is TRBV6-5 and J usage is TRBJ2-3; the D call of TRBD2 rests on TCRdb alone, since no DNA is present to check it. The CDR3 has 15 amino acids. Germline CDR1 is MNHEY and CDR2 is SVGAGI. The CDR3 here is CASSYRGGTTDTQYF.

This chain uses TRBV25-1 with TRBJ2-5; as DNA is missing, the TRBD1 call by TCRdb cannot be tested. Germline V gene sequence: CDR1 MGHDK, CDR2 SYGVNS. The CDR3 covers 14 residues. CDR3 sequence: CASSEIAREETQYF.

This clonotype is classed as medium-sized by frequency. The J gene is TRBJ2-1, the V gene TRBV6-4; lacking DNA, the TRBD1 call made by TCRdb goes unchecked. The CDR3 has 14 amino acids. Germline-derived CDR1 and CDR2 are MRHNA and SNTAGT. CDR3 in amino acids: CASTPGPSGNEQFF.

The chain is built from TRBV27 and TRBJ2-7; the TCRdb call, TRBD1, lacks DNA for checking. The CDR3 loop spans 18 amino acids. Looked up from germline, CDR1 is MNHEY and CDR2 is SMNVEV (reference sequence). CDR3 loop: CASSPYYPDRGDSYEQYF.

The chain carries TRBV5-6 and TRBJ1-4; TCRdb indicates TRBD1, and absent DNA this call remains unverified. This CDR3 region has 14 residues. Germline CDR1 and CDR2: SGHDT and YYEEEE. CDR3 sequence: CASSLTGTGEKLFF.

V is TRBV5-1 and J is TRBJ1-6; TCRdb picks TRBD1, but there is no DNA to check that call. Germline V gives CDR1 SGHRS, CDR2 YFSETQ. The CDR3 sequence is 15 residues long. CDR3 sequence: CASSSPTGSNSPLHF.

The J gene is TRBJ2-2, the V gene TRBV5-1. This CDR3 contains 15 residues. CDR1 is SGHRS and CDR2 is YFSETQ in the germline V gene. This chain's CDR3 is CASSLLSGVNGELFF.

The chain joins TRBV7-8 to TRBJ2-5; TCRdb's D call, TRBD2, is unchecked because there is no DNA. The CDR3 is made up of 14 amino acids. Germline V gene data show CDR1 as SGHVS and CDR2 as FQNEAQ. CDR3 residues: CASSPGTSAETQYF.

The chain couples TRBV5-1 to TRBJ1-1; TCRdb designates TRBD1, a call that cannot be tested without DNA. This CDR3 has 14 residues. CDR1 and CDR2 from the germline V gene are SGHRS and YFSETQ. The CDR3 reads CASSSFRQDTEAFF.

The chain has TRBV12-3 or TRBV12-4 and TRBJ2-5; as DNA is missing, the TRBD2 call by TCRdb cannot be tested. This CDR3 is 15 amino acids long. The CDR3 spells CASRSLTGHQETQYF.

The rearrangement links TRBV15 to TRBJ1-4; the D gene TCRdb calls, TRBD1, cannot be checked with no DNA. CDR1 and CDR2 from the germline V gene are LNHNV and YYDKDF (reference sequence). The CDR3 runs to 16 residues. Here the CDR3 reads CATSPRGTGRNEKLFF.

The chain carries TRBV7-3 and TRBJ2-7; the TRBD1 assignment by TCRdb is unverifiable without DNA. Germline-derived CDR1 and CDR2 are SGHTA and FQGTGA. CDR3 length equals 14 residues. This CDR3 reads CASSLSPGDPGQYF.

The chain uses TRBV18 and TRBJ2-1; TCRdb gives TRBD1 as the D gene, but with no DNA this cannot be confirmed. Germline CDR1 and CDR2: KGHSH and LQKENI. This CDR3 spans 16 amino acids. CDR3 loop: CASSPRQGAGNNEQFF.

This sequence joins TRBV4-3 and TRBJ1-5. Germline values: CDR1 LGHNA, CDR2 YSLEER. This CDR3 is built from 14 residues. This CDR3 reads CASSQDRSYQPQHF.

This rearrangement joins TRBV5-1 to TRBJ1-6. The CDR3 extends over 15 amino acids. Germline-derived CDR1 and CDR2 are SGHRS and YFSETQ. The CDR3 region is CASRGIAYSNSPLHF.

CDR3 region: CSVEGTGISTDTQYF. The chain carries TRBV29-1 and TRBJ2-3; TCRdb's D gene call, TRBD1, goes unchecked for lack of DNA. The germline V gene has CDR1 SQVTM and CDR2 ANQGSEA. This CDR3 region has 15 residues.